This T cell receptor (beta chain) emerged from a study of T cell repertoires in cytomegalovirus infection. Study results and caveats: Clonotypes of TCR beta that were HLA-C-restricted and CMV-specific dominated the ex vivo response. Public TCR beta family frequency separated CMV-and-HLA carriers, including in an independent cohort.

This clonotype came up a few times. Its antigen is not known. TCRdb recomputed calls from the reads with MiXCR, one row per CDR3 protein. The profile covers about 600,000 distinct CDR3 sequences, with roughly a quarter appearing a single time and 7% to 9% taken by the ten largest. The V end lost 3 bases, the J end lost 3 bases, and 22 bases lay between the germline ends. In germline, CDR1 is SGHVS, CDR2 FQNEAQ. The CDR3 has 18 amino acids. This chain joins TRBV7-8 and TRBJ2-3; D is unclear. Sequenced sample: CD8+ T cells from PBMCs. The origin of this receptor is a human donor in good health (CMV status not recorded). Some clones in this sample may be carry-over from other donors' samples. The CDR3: CASSLVRVTRGPTDTQYF. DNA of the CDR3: TGTGCCAGCAGCTTGGTTAGGGTAACCAGAGGCCCGACAGATACGCAGTATTTT. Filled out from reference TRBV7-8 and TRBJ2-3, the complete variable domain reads GAGVSQSPRYKVAKRGQDVALRCDPISGHVSLFWYQQALGQGPEFLTYFQNEAQLDKSGLPSDRFFAERPEGSVSTLKIQRTQQEDSAVYLCASSLVRVTRGPTDTQYFGPGTRLTVL.